These 13 T cell receptor beta chains were all obtained from the same sample, sequenced in a study of CD4+ T cells in melanoma. Sequencing used immunoSEQ multiplex PCR; TCRdb keeps in-frame clones, though not all of them. The table shows more than 90,000 clones, with over 80% occurring only once. Sequenced material: peripheral blood. These TCRs come from a human donor with melanoma.

The genes are TRBV7-6 and TRBJ2-1, with 7 bases matching TRBD1. The V gene's germline CDR1 is SGHVS and CDR2 FNYEAQ. Trimming removed 0 bases from V and 9 bases from J; junction bases left unmatched: 8. The CDR3 totals 15 residues. Here the CDR3 reads CASSLARQGGTEQFF. In nucleotides, the CDR3 is TGTGCCAGCAGCTTAGCACGACAAGGGGGCACTGAGCAGTTCTTC.

The chain links TRBV15 to TRBJ2-7; 7 nucleotides match TRBD2. The CDR3 extends over 17 amino acids. In germline, CDR1 is LNHNV, CDR2 YYDKDF (reference sequence). Germline trimming cut 8 bases from V and 6 bases from J; bases unmatched to any gene: 22. CDR3 amino acids: CATAPGSMAGALGEQYF. The CDR3 region has the DNA TGTGCCACCGCCCCCGGGTCTATGGCGGGAGCCCTCGGCGAGCAGTACTTC.

V gene TRBV7-9 combines with J gene TRBJ1-5; D is uncertain. Trimming pared 1 base from V and 3 bases from J, leaving 16 bases between. Germline CDR1 is SEHNR and CDR2 is FQNEAQ (reference sequence). There are 17 residues in the CDR3. The CDR3 loop reads CASSLVTLDGFNQPQHF. The CDR3 nucleotides read TGTGCCAGCAGCTTAGTGACACTGGACGGATTCAATCAGCCCCAGCATTTT.

The chain employs TRBV19 and TRBJ2-6; TRBD2 agrees at 7 bases. After removal of 2 bases from V and 5 bases from J, the junction contained 12 bases not matched to a gene. Germline assignment: CDR1 LNHDA and CDR2 SQIVND (reference sequence). The CDR3 runs 18 residues. The CDR3 is CASSITGGGLARANVLTF. The DNA for the CDR3 is TGTGCCAGTAGTATAACTGGGGGAGGGCTCGCCAGGGCCAACGTCCTGACTTTC.

This clone was detected once. The chain is built from TRBV27 and TRBJ1-2; possibly TRBD1 for D (6 bases). Per germline, CDR1 MNHEY and CDR2 SMNVEV (reference sequence). CDR3 length: 14 residues. V lost 2 bases, J lost 0 bases, and 7 bases lay in between. This CDR3 reads CASSLTGPNYGYTF. The DNA of the CDR3 is TGTGCCAGCAGTTTAACAGGGCCTAACTATGGCTACACCTTC.

The chain uses TRBV6-1 and TRBJ1-5, with D possibly TRBD1 on 5 matching bases. The CDR3 covers 15 residues. The V and J ends lost 8 bases and 4 bases respectively, with 18 bases between them. CDR1 and CDR2 from the germline V gene are MNHNS and SASEGT. The CDR3 coding sequence is TGTGCCAGCTCTTCAGGCAGGGAATTGAATCAGCCCCAGCATTTT. Protein: CASSSGRELNQPQHF.

This chain uses TRBV4-2 with TRBJ2-5, with D possibly TRBD2 on 6 matching bases. The germline gives CDR1 LGHNA, CDR2 YNFKEQ. V lost 4 bases, J lost 5 bases, and 17 bases lay in between. This CDR3 comprises 15 residues. The CDR3 nucleotides are TGTGCCAGCAGCCCCTCCAATAAGGAGGGGGAGACCCAGTACTTC. Amino acid sequence: CASSPSNKEGETQYF.

The chain employs TRBV5-1 and TRBJ2-3, with D possibly TRBD2 on 7 matching bases. Germline V gene data show CDR1 as SGHRS and CDR2 as YFSETQ. The CDR3 is 17 amino acids. V was pared by 3 bases and J by 5 bases, with 22 bases between. The CDR3 coding sequence is TGCGCCAGCAGCTACCGGGGGGCGGGAGTAACGGGAGATACGCAGTATTTT. This gives the protein CASSYRGAGVTGDTQYF.

V and J are TRBV7-6 and TRBJ2-3, with a possible D match to TRBD1 (6 bases). Trimming shortened V by 5 bases and J by 1 base, and 13 bases separated the two germline ends. The germline V gene has CDR1 SGHVS and CDR2 FNYEAQ. CDR3 size: 15 residues. CDR3 sequence: CASSRSGVGTDTQYF. For the CDR3, the DNA is TGTGCCAGCAGCCGCTCAGGGGTTGGCACAGATACGCAGTATTTT.

The gene calls are TRBV27 and TRBJ1-1; D is undetermined. The germline CDR1 and CDR2 sequences are MNHEY and SMNVEV (reference sequence). Trimming left V 6 bases short and J 2 bases short, with 16 bases between. The CDR3 contains 15 residues. CDR3 loop: CASRDGIRPNTEAFF. The CDR3 nucleotides are TGTGCCAGCAGGGACGGCATCAGGCCTAACACTGAAGCTTTCTTT.

This chain joins TRBV29-1 and TRBJ2-5, with 8 bases lining up with TRBD1. The germline CDR1 and CDR2 sequences are SQVTM and ANQGSEA. V was clipped by 4 bases and J by 4 bases; unmatched bases: 11. CDR3 length equals 15 residues. CDR3 protein: CSVVGSGQVGETQYF. The DNA of the CDR3 is TGCAGCGTTGTTGGGTCGGGACAGGTAGGAGAGACCCAGTACTTC. The full variable domain, with the rest looked up from reference TRBV29-1 and TRBJ2-5, is SAVISQKPSRDICQRGTSLTIQCQVDSQVTMMFWYRQQPGQSLTLIATANQGSEATYESGFVIDKFPISRPNLTFSTLTVSNMSPEDSSIYLCSVVGSGQVGETQYFGPGTRLLVL.

The chain recombines TRBV2 with TRBJ1-1, with D uncertain. Trimming removed 4 bases at V and 0 bases at J, with 9 bases between. Germline V gene sequence: CDR1 SNHLY, CDR2 FYNNEI. This CDR3 is 14 amino acids long. The CDR3 spells CASSVSRMNTEAFF. In DNA form, the CDR3 reads TGTGCCAGCAGTGTATCCAGAATGAACACTGAAGCTTTCTTT. Full variable domain (remainder filled in from reference TRBV2 and TRBJ1-1): EPEVTQTPSHQVTQMGQEVILRCVPISNHLYFYWYRQILGQKVEFLVSFYNNEISEKSEIFDDQFSVERPDGSNFTLKIRSTKLEDSAMYFCASSVSRMNTEAFFGQGTRLTVV.

The chain has TRBV5-1 and TRBJ2-1; D ambiguous. The CDR3 runs to 15 residues. Germline V gene data show CDR1 as SGHRS and CDR2 as YFSETQ. Trimming removed 1 base at V and 3 bases at J, with 11 bases between. The CDR3 is CASSLSSSSYNEQFF. CDR3 DNA: TGCGCCAGCAGCTTGTCAAGCTCTAGCTACAATGAGCAGTTCTTC.